This entry concerns a single T cell receptor beta chain. Its specificity is unknown. Assay: immunoSEQ multiplex PCR; the TCRdb copy retains only in-frame clones and omits some. The sample has roughly 73,000 clones, 70% to 90% seen once. The data derive from a study of OX40 agonist ivuxolimab in advanced cancers. The overall study: Participants, 82.7% male, averaged around 60 years of age, ranging from about 20 to 79. Overall study findings and caveats: Some nonresponders likewise displayed low normalized T-cell clonal expansion.

The V gene lost 4 bases and the J gene lost 6 bases, with 16 bases spanning the gap. The germline V gene encodes CDR1 SGDLS and CDR2 YYNGEE. The CDR3 is made up of 14 amino acids. The chain couples TRBV9 to TRBJ1-1; possible D gene TRBD1, 6 bases. The sequence was obtained from an adult with an advanced solid tumor such as melanoma, head and neck, liver or kidney cancer. Sequencing was performed on CD4+ or CD8+ T cells sorted from blood, taken in a trial of the OX40 agonist ivuxolimab. CDR3 sequence (DNA): TGTGCCAGCAGCCCCGGGGGGGGGCGCTCTGAAGCTTTCTTT. Protein: CASSPGGGRSEAFF.